A single sample gave rise to the 27 T cell receptor beta chains below, sequenced in a study of T cell repertoires in cytomegalovirus infection. TCRdb fed the reads into MiXCR, producing one record per CDR3 protein. The repertoire includes around 740,000 distinct CDR3 sequences, 35% to 45% of them detected once, and around 2.8% sits in the top ten. Source material: PBMCs. The receptor source for this set is a human donor in good health (CMV status not recorded). Some clones in this sample may be carry-over from other donors' samples.

A few counts support this clonotype. The rearrangement links TRBV7-4 to TRBJ1-1; a possible D gene is TRBD1 (6 bases). This CDR3 region has 20 residues. V shed 3 bases and J shed 0 bases, with 26 bases lying between them. Germline assignment: CDR1 SGHVT and CDR2 SQSDAQ. The CDR3 bases are TGTGCCAGCAGCTTCCCCATCAAGGGTGGGGGGGCGTTGATGAACACTGAAGCTTTCTTT. Residues: CASSFPIKGGGALMNTEAFF.

This chain joins TRBV7-4 and TRBJ1-4; 9 bases match TRBD1. The CDR3 has 16 amino acids. Germline lookup yields CDR1 SGHVT and CDR2 SQSDAQ. The trim removed 5 bases at V and 7 bases at J, leaving 11 bases unmatched. In nucleotides, the CDR3 is TGTGCCAGCAGCGACCCTCCGGGACAGGGTTCTGAAAAACTGTTTTTT. It codes for CASSDPPGQGSEKLFF.

The V and J genes are TRBV19 and TRBJ1-1; 10 bases agree with TRBD1. Germline V gene lookup returns CDR1 LNHDA and CDR2 SQIVND (reference sequence). With 3 bases clipped from V and 6 bases from J, the junction kept 16 bases outside the gene matches. The CDR3 loop spans 18 amino acids. The CDR3: CASSIGPRTGGNWAEAFF. In DNA form, the CDR3 reads TGTGCCAGTAGTATCGGCCCCCGGACAGGGGGGAACTGGGCTGAAGCTTTCTTT.

This chain links TRBV5-1 with TRBJ1-1; TRBD1 might be the D (5 bases). V shed 3 bases and J shed 2 bases, with 11 bases lying between them. CDR1 is SGHRS and CDR2 is YFSETQ in the germline V gene. The CDR3 sequence is 14 residues long. Here the CDR3 DNA reads TGCGCCAGCAGCTATGACAGAACCAACACTGAAGCTTTCTTT. It is translated as CASSYDRTNTEAFF.

In its sample, this clonotype was seen a few times. The rearrangement joins TRBV6-2 or TRBV6-3 to TRBJ2-5, with 8 bases matching TRBD2. CDR3 size: 16 residues. Germline V CDR1 and CDR2: MNHEY, SVGEGT. Unmatched junction bases numbered 10, after V lost 2 bases and J lost 5 bases. The CDR3 region is CASSYRGGPNMETQYF. The CDR3 bases are TGTGCCAGCAGTTACCGGGGGGGTCCCAACATGGAGACCCAGTACTTC.

The rearrangement uses TRBV28 and TRBJ1-1; maybe TRBD1 (6 bases). The CDR3 consists of 14 residues. CDR1 and CDR2 (germline): MDHEN, SYDVKM. V was pared by 5 bases and J by 7 bases, with 17 bases between. Here the CDR3 DNA reads TGTGCCAGCAGTCCACCCGGGACATCTAATGAAGCTTTCTTT. This gives the protein CASSPPGTSNEAFF.

This clonotype occurred a few times. This chain uses TRBV6-1 with TRBJ2-7, with D possibly called TRBD1 or TRBD2 (5 bases each). Looked up from germline, CDR1 is MNHNS and CDR2 is SASEGT. V lost 4 bases to trimming and J lost 2 bases, with 18 bases between them. The CDR3 extends over 16 amino acids. The CDR3 bases are TGTGCCAGCAGTGGTATGAGCCGGGACGTCGCCTACGAGCAGTACTTC. Translation gives CASSGMSRDVAYEQYF.

The gene calls are TRBV27 and TRBJ1-5, with 7 positions matching TRBD1. This CDR3 contains 14 residues. Germline assignment: CDR1 MNHEY and CDR2 SMNVEV (reference sequence). V gave up 5 bases and J gave up 7 bases; unmatched junction bases: 8. Written as DNA, the CDR3 is TGTGCCAGCAGTATACAGGGGCTAGGGCAGCCCCAGCATTTT. Amino acid sequence: CASSIQGLGQPQHF.

This clonotype showed up just a few times. The chain combines TRBV7-9 with TRBJ1-1; D unclear. Per the germline V gene, CDR1 is SEHNR and CDR2 is FQNEAQ (reference sequence). Trimming took 11 bases from V and 3 from J, leaving 13 bases between them. This CDR3 region has 12 residues. CDR3 DNA: TGTGCCTCCGCCTTGAGGGACACTGAAGCTTTCTTT. Translated, it gives CASALRDTEAFF.

The chain is built from TRBV20-1 and TRBJ1-2, with TRBD1 matching over 7 bases. Germline V gives CDR1 DFQATT, CDR2 SNEGSKA (reference sequence). This CDR3 is built from 13 residues. Germline trimming cut 6 bases from V and 4 bases from J; bases unmatched to any gene: 8. CDR3 nucleotide sequence: TGCAGTGCGCTTACAGGGGTCCCCTATGGCTACACCTTC. The encoded protein is CSALTGVPYGYTF.

This chain connects TRBV20-1 to TRBJ1-2, with 7 bases matching TRBD1. Trimming cost V 3 bases and J 11 bases; bases outside gene matches: 9. The CDR3 has 12 residues. Germline V gives CDR1 DFQATT, CDR2 SNEGSKA (reference sequence). In nucleotides, the CDR3 is TGCAGTGCTAGCGCAGGGGGAAGTTTGTACACCTTC. The encoded protein is CSASAGGSLYTF.

This clonotype has at least ten counts. The chain links TRBV7-3 to TRBJ2-6; no firm D call. CDR1 is SGHTA and CDR2 is FQGTGA in the germline V gene. The CDR3 consists of 15 residues. The V end was cut by 2 bases, the J end by 4 bases, with 9 bases between. CDR3 coding DNA: TGTGCCAGCAGCTTATCTTTGCCGGGGGCCAACGTCCTGACTTTC. Translation gives CASSLSLPGANVLTF.

This chain uses TRBV9 with TRBJ1-5; D is perhaps TRBD1 (6 bases). CDR1 is SGDLS, CDR2 YYNGEE, per germline. Trimming pared 2 bases from V and 10 bases from J, leaving 13 bases between. CDR3 size: 13 residues. This CDR3 reads CASSVSGGHPQHF. The CDR3 DNA is TGTGCCAGCAGCGTGTCGGGGGGGCATCCCCAGCATTTT.

V usage is TRBV11-2 and J usage is TRBJ2-1; tentatively, D is TRBD1 (6 bases). Trimming shortened V by 5 bases and J by 3 bases, and 14 bases separated the two germline ends. CDR1 SGHAT and CDR2 FQNNGV come from the germline V gene. CDR3 size: 15 residues. DNA for the CDR3: TGTGCCAGCAGCCCGGACAGCGTAGGCTACAATGAGCAGTTCTTC. It translates to CASSPDSVGYNEQFF.

The chain links TRBV24-1 to TRBJ2-7; D is unresolved. Trimming removed 3 bases at V and 3 bases at J, with 8 bases between. Germline loops: CDR1 KGHDR, CDR2 SFDVKD. The CDR3 is 13 residues long. The CDR3 is CATSDPHNYEQYF. Here the CDR3 DNA reads TGTGCCACCAGTGATCCACACAACTACGAGCAGTACTTC.

The chain uses TRBV5-4 and TRBJ1-4; no definite D call. This CDR3 has 16 amino acids. Germline lookup yields CDR1 SGHNT and CDR2 YYREEE (reference sequence). Deletions cut 3 bases from V and 1 base from J, with 13 bases between. The DNA of the CDR3 is TGTGCCAGCAGCTCCTCGCTCGACGGAACTAATGAAAAACTGTTTTTT. Protein sequence: CASSSSLDGTNEKLFF.

V is TRBV28 and J is TRBJ1-1; no reliable D call. Trimming shortened V by 4 bases and J by 1 base, and 10 bases separated the two germline ends. Germline V CDR1 and CDR2: MDHEN, SYDVKM. This CDR3 has 14 amino acids. The CDR3 bases are TGTGCCAGCAGTTCCTTGGGGAGGAACACTGAAGCTTTCTTT. It yields the protein CASSSLGRNTEAFF.

V and J are TRBV12-5 and TRBJ1-1; D possibly corresponds to TRBD1 (5 bases). From germline, CDR1 is LGHNT and CDR2 FRNRAP. The CDR3 spans 12 residues. Trimming cost V 5 bases and J 1 base, with 5 bases left between them. The DNA of the CDR3 is TGTGCTAGTGGTGGACAGAACACTGAAGCTTTCTTT. Translated: CASGGQNTEAFF.

In its sample, this clonotype was seen many times. This chain uses TRBV7-8 with TRBJ1-2, with D hard to call. V lost 3 bases and J lost 4, with 9 bases in between. The CDR3 consists of 13 residues. Germline V gene sequence: CDR1 SGHVS, CDR2 FQNEAQ. The CDR3 loop reads CASSLAGSYGYTF. CDR3 DNA sequence: TGTGCCAGCAGCTTGGCGGGATCCTATGGCTACACCTTC. Variable domain in full (rest from reference TRBV7-8 and TRBJ1-2): GAGVSQSPRYKVAKRGQDVALRCDPISGHVSLFWYQQALGQGPEFLTYFQNEAQLDKSGLPSDRFFAERPEGSVSTLKIQRTQQEDSAVYLCASSLAGSYGYTFGSGTRLTVV.

CDR3 protein: CASSTTSGGANEQFF. The CDR3 DNA follows: TGTGCCAGCAGCACGACTAGCGGGGGGGCCAATGAGCAGTTCTTC. The chain links TRBV7-3 to TRBJ2-1; 14 positions match TRBD2. This CDR3 contains 15 residues. V lost 5 bases and J lost 6; bases outside the gene matches: 3. Germline V CDR1 and CDR2: SGHTA, FQGTGA. Drawing the rest from reference TRBV7-3 and TRBJ2-1, the complete variable domain is GAGVSQTPSNKVTEKGKYVELRCDPISGHTALYWYRQSLGQGPEFLIYFQGTGAADDSGLPNDRFFAVRPEGSVSTLKIQRTERGDSAVYLCASSTTSGGANEQFFGPGTRLTVL.

The chain couples TRBV4-1 to TRBJ2-7; 12 nucleotides line up with TRBD2. Looked up from germline, CDR1 is MGHRA and CDR2 is YSYEKL. Trimming took 0 bases from V and 3 from J; bases not matched to a gene: 12. There are 19 residues in the CDR3. The DNA of the CDR3 is TGCGCCAGCAGCCAAGAACGACTAGCGGGAGAGAGAGGACTCTACGAGCAGTACTTC. Amino acid sequence: CASSQERLAGERGLYEQYF.

V usage is TRBV6-6 and J usage is TRBJ2-5, with D hard to call. Germline V lookup: CDR1 MNHNY, CDR2 SVGAGI (reference sequence). This CDR3 region has 12 residues. Trimming cost V 8 bases and J 2 bases, with 9 bases left between them. This CDR3 is CASGLRQETQYF. Here the CDR3 DNA reads TGTGCCAGCGGGTTACGGCAAGAGACCCAGTACTTC.

This sequence joins TRBV4-2 and TRBJ1-1; D unclear. Germline V gene sequence: CDR1 LGHNA, CDR2 YNFKEQ. With 4 bases removed from V and 2 bases from J, the gap between germline ends came to 11 bases. The CDR3 has 14 residues. This chain's CDR3 is CASSPLSDNTEAFF. As DNA, the CDR3 is TGTGCCAGCAGCCCCCTCTCTGACAACACTGAAGCTTTCTTT.

This clonotype was counted only a few times. V is TRBV29-1 and J is TRBJ2-1; 8 bases agree with TRBD1. The CDR3 covers 15 residues. With 8 bases clipped from V and 5 bases from J, the junction kept 14 bases outside the gene matches. Germline CDR1 is SQVTM and CDR2 is ANQGSEA. The CDR3 sequence is CSPLIGDRGHNEQFF. For the CDR3, the DNA is TGCAGCCCTTTGATCGGTGACAGGGGCCACAATGAGCAGTTCTTC.

This rearrangement joins TRBV12-3 or TRBV12-4 to TRBJ1-4, with D perhaps TRBD1 (5 bases). The CDR3 is 16 residues long. The ends were cut back, 5 bases at V and 0 bases at J, with 13 bases in the middle. CDR3 nucleotides: TGTGCCAGCAGTCCGCCGTTGGGGCCAACTAATGAAAAACTGTTTTTT. This sequence encodes CASSPPLGPTNEKLFF.

This clonotype was seen just once. J is TRBJ2-2 and V is TRBV11-3, with 8 bases aligning to TRBD1. This CDR3 region has 13 residues. The J segment lost 5 bases and the V segment lost 9 bases, leaving 5 bases of the junction unmatched. In germline, CDR1 is SGHNT, CDR2 YENEEA. DNA of the CDR3: TGTGCCAGTACCAACAGGGGGACCGGGGAGCTGTTTTTT. It yields the protein CASTNRGTGELFF.

The chain couples TRBV20-1 to TRBJ1-2; D uncertain. Trimming removed 0 bases at V and 0 bases at J, with 14 bases between. Germline CDR1 reads DFQATT; CDR2 reads SNEGSKA (reference sequence). CDR3 length: 16 residues. In DNA form, the CDR3 reads TGCAGTGCTAGAGATTTTTCACAGAAAACTAACTATGGCTACACCTTC. Its translation is CSARDFSQKTNYGYTF.